A selection of T cell receptor beta chains follows, all from one sample in a study of blood T cell repertoires in COVID-19. Profiled with immunoSEQ multiplex PCR; TCRdb holds only in-frame clones, not every one. Among 100,000 to 150,000 clones listed, about 83% were seen once. Source material: peripheral blood. These receptor sequences come from a man at least 80 years old with active or convalescent COVID-19. Both conserved end residues are part of each CDR3. D genes are given only for firm matches. A row's size may be missing; if present it is once, few, many or a size class.

CDR3 DNA: TGTGCCAGCAGCTACCGGGACAGGGGTAATCAGCCCCAGCATTTT
CDR3 protein: CASSYRDRGNQPQHF
clone size: once
D gene: TRBD1
V gene: TRBV5-8
CDR3 length: 15
J gene: TRBJ1-5

CDR3 DNA: TGTGCCAGCAGCCCCCAAGCAGGTGGAAACACCATATATTTT
CDR3 protein: CASSPQAGGNTIYF
clone size: NA
D gene: NA
V gene: TRBV11-2
CDR3 length: 14
J gene: TRBJ1-3

CDR3 DNA: TGTGCCAGCAGCATCGGGACAGGGGGCAACTATGGCTACACCTTC
CDR3 protein: CASSIGTGGNYGYTF
clone size: NA
D gene: TRBD1
V gene: TRBV7-6
CDR3 length: 15
J gene: TRBJ1-2

CDR3 DNA: TGTGCCAGCAGCTTAGCGGGGGGGTTCGGGGATACGCAGTATTTT
CDR3 protein: CASSLAGGFGDTQYF
clone size: NA
D gene: TRBD2
V gene: TRBV7-9
CDR3 length: 15
J gene: TRBJ2-3

CDR3 DNA: TGTGCCAGCAGTTCCAGGGACAGGGCTGAAAAACTGTTTTTT
CDR3 protein: CASSSRDRAEKLFF
clone size: NA
D gene: TRBD1
V gene: TRBV27
CDR3 length: 14
J gene: TRBJ1-4

CDR3 DNA: TGTGCCAGCAGCCTAAGTGGGCGGGGGGGTTCCCCCTACAATGAGCAGTTCTTC
CDR3 protein: CASSLSGRGGSPYNEQFF
clone size: NA
D gene: TRBD2
V gene: TRBV7-2
CDR3 length: 18
J gene: TRBJ2-1

CDR3 DNA: TGTGCCAGCAGTTACGGGGAGATAAGCAATCAGCCCCAGCATTTT
CDR3 protein: CASSYGEISNQPQHF
clone size: NA
D gene: NA
V gene: TRBV6-2/TRBV6-3
CDR3 length: 15
J gene: TRBJ1-5

CDR3 DNA: TGCGCCAGCAGCCACCTCGGGACAGGGGATGGCTACACCTTC
CDR3 protein: CASSHLGTGDGYTF
clone size: NA
D gene: TRBD1
V gene: TRBV4-1
CDR3 length: 14
J gene: TRBJ1-2

CDR3 DNA: TGCGCCAGCAGCCAGGCACTGAGGGGACAGGGCTCTGGAAACACCATATATTTT
CDR3 protein: CASSQALRGQGSGNTIYF
clone size: NA
D gene: TRBD1
V gene: TRBV4-3
CDR3 length: 18
J gene: TRBJ1-3

CDR3 DNA: TGTGCCAGCAGCCTGGGACTAGCGGGGACAATGAGTAGGGGCTACAATGAGCAGTTCTTC
CDR3 protein: CASSLGLAGTMSRGYNEQFF
clone size: NA
D gene: TRBD2
V gene: TRBV9
CDR3 length: 20
J gene: TRBJ2-1

CDR3 DNA: TGTGCCAGCAGTTACTCCGGGACAGACAGTAACTATGGCTACACCTTC
CDR3 protein: CASSYSGTDSNYGYTF
clone size: NA
D gene: TRBD1
V gene: TRBV6-2/TRBV6-3
CDR3 length: 16
J gene: TRBJ1-2

CDR3 DNA: TGCGCCAGCAGCTTGGCGGGGGGACTCTCCTACAATGAGCAGTTCTTC
CDR3 protein: CASSLAGGLSYNEQFF
clone size: NA
D gene: TRBD2
V gene: TRBV5-1
CDR3 length: 16
J gene: TRBJ2-1

CDR3 DNA: TGCAGCGTTGGGGAATCGACAGGGAATGAAAAACTGTTTTTT
CDR3 protein: CSVGESTGNEKLFF
clone size: once
D gene: TRBD1
V gene: TRBV29-1
CDR3 length: 14
J gene: TRBJ1-4

CDR3 DNA: TGTGCCAGCAGCGTAGCAGGGGAAACAGGCTATGGCTACACCTTC
CDR3 protein: CASSVAGETGYGYTF
clone size: NA
D gene: NA
V gene: TRBV9
CDR3 length: 15
J gene: TRBJ1-2

CDR3 DNA: TGTGCCAGCTCACCCGGGGGGTCTAGCGGGGGCTACGAGCAGTACTTC
CDR3 protein: CASSPGGSSGGYEQYF
clone size: NA
D gene: TRBD2
V gene: TRBV18
CDR3 length: 16
J gene: TRBJ2-7

CDR3 DNA: TGCGCCAGCTCCCTTACGGGGGGCAGAGAGACCCAGTACTTC
CDR3 protein: CASSLTGGRETQYF
clone size: NA
D gene: NA
V gene: TRBV5-1
CDR3 length: 14
J gene: TRBJ2-5

CDR3 DNA: TGTGCCAGCAGCCCCGAAGCCTTCGGCACAGATACGCAGTATTTT
CDR3 protein: CASSPEAFGTDTQYF
clone size: NA
D gene: NA
V gene: TRBV5-4
CDR3 length: 15
J gene: TRBJ2-3

CDR3 DNA: TGCAGCGTTTCCCTGGGGACAGGGCTGAATTCACCCCTCCACTTT
CDR3 protein: CSVSLGTGLNSPLHF
clone size: NA
D gene: TRBD1
V gene: TRBV29-1
CDR3 length: 15
J gene: TRBJ1-6

CDR3 DNA: TGTGCCAGCAGCTTGGGGACAGGGCCTAACTACGAGCAGTACTTC
CDR3 protein: CASSLGTGPNYEQYF
clone size: NA
D gene: TRBD1
V gene: TRBV11-3
CDR3 length: 15
J gene: TRBJ2-7

CDR3 DNA: TGTGCCAGCAGCTTAGCCGTAGCGGGGGCGGCAGATACGCAGTATTTT
CDR3 protein: CASSLAVAGAADTQYF
clone size: NA
D gene: TRBD2
V gene: TRBV7-8
CDR3 length: 16
J gene: TRBJ2-3

CDR3 DNA: TGTGCCAGCACGGGGGGGGCTCAGCCCCAGCATTTT
CDR3 protein: CASTGGAQPQHF
clone size: NA
D gene: NA
V gene: TRBV6-5
CDR3 length: 12
J gene: TRBJ1-5

CDR3 DNA: TGTGCCAGCAGCCAAGGTGGAGCCGCCCAGCCCCAGCATTTT
CDR3 protein: CASSQGGAAQPQHF
clone size: once
D gene: NA
V gene: TRBV4-2
CDR3 length: 14
J gene: TRBJ1-5

CDR3 DNA: TGTGCCAGCAGTTCTAAGACAGGGTTTGGCAATCAGCCCCAGCATTTT
CDR3 protein: CASSSKTGFGNQPQHF
clone size: NA
D gene: TRBD1
V gene: TRBV28
CDR3 length: 16
J gene: TRBJ1-5

CDR3 DNA: TGTGCCAGCAGCGTAGGGGCTAGCGGGAACACCGGGGAGCTGTTTTTT
CDR3 protein: CASSVGASGNTGELFF
clone size: NA
D gene: TRBD2
V gene: TRBV9
CDR3 length: 16
J gene: TRBJ2-2

CDR3 DNA: TGTGCCAGCAGGGCCCAAGCTAACTATGGCTACACCTTC
CDR3 protein: CASRAQANYGYTF
clone size: NA
D gene: NA
V gene: TRBV28
CDR3 length: 13
J gene: TRBJ1-2

CDR3 DNA: TGTGCCAGCAGCTCGCGGACAGACACCGGGGAGCTGTTTTTT
CDR3 protein: CASSSRTDTGELFF
clone size: few
D gene: NA
V gene: TRBV9
CDR3 length: 14
J gene: TRBJ2-2

CDR3 DNA: TGTGCCAGCAAGGCGGAAGAGACCCAGTACTTC
CDR3 protein: CASKAEETQYF
clone size: NA
D gene: NA
V gene: TRBV6-6
CDR3 length: 11
J gene: TRBJ2-5

CDR3 DNA: TGTGCCAGTGCGACAGGGGATGGGTCACCCCTCCACTTT
CDR3 protein: CASATGDGSPLHF
clone size: NA
D gene: TRBD1
V gene: TRBV19
CDR3 length: 13
J gene: TRBJ1-6

CDR3 DNA: TGTGCCAGCATCCCGGACAGGAATCAGCCCCAGCATTTT
CDR3 protein: CASIPDRNQPQHF
clone size: NA
D gene: TRBD1
V gene: TRBV6-2/TRBV6-3
CDR3 length: 13
J gene: TRBJ1-5

CDR3 DNA: TGTGCCATCAGTACAGGGGTGGACGAGCAGTACTTC
CDR3 protein: CAISTGVDEQYF
clone size: NA
D gene: TRBD1
V gene: TRBV10-3
CDR3 length: 12
J gene: TRBJ2-7

CDR3 DNA: TGTGCCAGTAGTACCCGGACAGGTGACATAGGGTCACCCCTCCACTTT
CDR3 protein: CASSTRTGDIGSPLHF
clone size: NA
D gene: TRBD1
V gene: TRBV19
CDR3 length: 16
J gene: TRBJ1-6

CDR3 DNA: TGTGCCAGCAGTGAAGGAATTAGCGGCAATCAGCCCCAGCATTTT
CDR3 protein: CASSEGISGNQPQHF
clone size: NA
D gene: NA
V gene: TRBV2
CDR3 length: 15
J gene: TRBJ1-5

CDR3 DNA: TGTGCCAGCAGTTTATCGTCGGGTGGCTATGGCTACACCTTC
CDR3 protein: CASSLSSGGYGYTF
clone size: NA
D gene: NA
V gene: TRBV27
CDR3 length: 14
J gene: TRBJ1-2

CDR3 DNA: TGCAGCGTTCTTCAGGACATTCAGTACTTC
CDR3 protein: CSVLQDIQYF
clone size: NA
D gene: NA
V gene: TRBV29-1
CDR3 length: 10
J gene: TRBJ2-4

CDR3 DNA: TGCGCCAGCAGCCATGCTGGGACAGGGTACACCGGGGAGCTGTTTTTT
CDR3 protein: CASSHAGTGYTGELFF
clone size: NA
D gene: TRBD1
V gene: TRBV5-1
CDR3 length: 16
J gene: TRBJ2-2

CDR3 DNA: TGTGCCAGCAGCGTCCGACCCAGCGGGGGACTGTCAGATACGCAGTATTTT
CDR3 protein: CASSVRPSGGLSDTQYF
clone size: NA
D gene: TRBD2
V gene: TRBV9
CDR3 length: 17
J gene: TRBJ2-3

CDR3 DNA: TGTGCCAGCAGGAATAGCGGGGGGCAAGATACGCAGTATTTT
CDR3 protein: CASRNSGGQDTQYF
clone size: NA
D gene: TRBD2
V gene: TRBV6-5
CDR3 length: 14
J gene: TRBJ2-3

CDR3 DNA: TGTGCCAGCAGCCCAATTGGCGGCGGGAAGGAGACCCAGTACTTC
CDR3 protein: CASSPIGGGKETQYF
clone size: NA
D gene: NA
V gene: TRBV5-4
CDR3 length: 15
J gene: TRBJ2-5

CDR3 DNA: TGTGCCAGCAGCTTAACGGTCAGGGGGGAAGCTTTCTTT
CDR3 protein: CASSLTVRGEAFF
clone size: NA
D gene: TRBD1
V gene: TRBV7-3
CDR3 length: 13
J gene: TRBJ1-1

CDR3 DNA: TGTGCCTGGAGCCGAGGGGGCGCGGCAGATACGCAGTATTTT
CDR3 protein: CAWSRGGAADTQYF
clone size: NA
D gene: TRBD1
V gene: TRBV30
CDR3 length: 14
J gene: TRBJ2-3

CDR3 DNA: TGTGCCAGCAGCTTAGGAGGGACAGGCCCTTTTAATTCACCCCTCCACTTT
CDR3 protein: CASSLGGTGPFNSPLHF
clone size: few
D gene: TRBD1
V gene: TRBV11-2
CDR3 length: 17
J gene: TRBJ1-6

CDR3 DNA: TGTGCCAGCAGCTTTGGGGCGGGGGCTGGATATGGCTACACCTTC
CDR3 protein: CASSFGAGAGYGYTF
clone size: NA
D gene: NA
V gene: TRBV5-4
CDR3 length: 15
J gene: TRBJ1-2

CDR3 DNA: TGTGCCACCAGAGGCAGGGAAAGGACCGGGGAGCTGTTTTTT
CDR3 protein: CATRGRERTGELFF
clone size: NA
D gene: NA
V gene: TRBV15
CDR3 length: 14
J gene: TRBJ2-2

CDR3 DNA: TGTGCCAGCAGTTCGTCCGGGACAGGGCTGAGGGAGCAGTACTTC
CDR3 protein: CASSSSGTGLREQYF
clone size: many
D gene: TRBD1
V gene: TRBV28
CDR3 length: 15
J gene: TRBJ2-7

CDR3 DNA: TGTGCCAGCAGTTTATCCCCAGGGAACACTGAAGCTTTCTTT
CDR3 protein: CASSLSPGNTEAFF
clone size: NA
D gene: NA
V gene: TRBV28
CDR3 length: 14
J gene: TRBJ1-1

CDR3 DNA: TGTGCCAGTAGGGGGCGGCACACTGAAGCTTTCTTT
CDR3 protein: CASRGRHTEAFF
clone size: NA
D gene: NA
V gene: TRBV19
CDR3 length: 12
J gene: TRBJ1-1

CDR3 DNA: TGTGCCAGCAGCTTTTCATACAGGGGCACTGAAGCTTTCTTT
CDR3 protein: CASSFSYRGTEAFF
clone size: few
D gene: TRBD1
V gene: TRBV7-2
CDR3 length: 14
J gene: TRBJ1-1

CDR3 DNA: TGTGCCAGCAGCTTGATTAGCGGGGGTACAGATACGCAGTATTTT
CDR3 protein: CASSLISGGTDTQYF
clone size: NA
D gene: TRBD2
V gene: TRBV5-4
CDR3 length: 15
J gene: TRBJ2-3